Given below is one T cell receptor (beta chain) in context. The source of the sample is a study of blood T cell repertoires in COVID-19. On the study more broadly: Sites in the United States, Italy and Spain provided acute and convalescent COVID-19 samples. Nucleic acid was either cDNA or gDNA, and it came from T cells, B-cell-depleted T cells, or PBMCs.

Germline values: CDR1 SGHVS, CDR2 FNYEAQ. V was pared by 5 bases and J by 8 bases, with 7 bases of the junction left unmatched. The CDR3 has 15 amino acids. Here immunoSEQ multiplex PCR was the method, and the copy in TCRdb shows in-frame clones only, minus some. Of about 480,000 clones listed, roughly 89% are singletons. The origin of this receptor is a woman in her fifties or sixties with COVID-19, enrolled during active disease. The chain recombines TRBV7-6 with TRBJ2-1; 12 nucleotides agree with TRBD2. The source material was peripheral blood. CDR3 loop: CASSKLAGGFDEQFF. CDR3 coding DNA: TGTGCCAGCAGCAAACTAGCGGGGGGCTTCGATGAGCAGTTCTTC.